The present T cell receptor beta chain was sequenced within a study of shared clonotypes between healthy human individuals. The CDR3 contains 14 residues. Unmatched junction bases numbered 9, after V lost 5 bases and J lost 6 bases. Per the germline V gene, CDR1 is SEHNR and CDR2 is FQNEAQ (reference sequence). Healthy adults negative for HIV, lacking recent acute infections or vaccinations, served as donors. Generated by immunoSEQ multiplex PCR, the TCRdb table keeps only in-frame clones and is missing some. The table lists roughly 2 million clones, approximately 94% of them singletons. Sequenced input: naive CD4+ T cells sorted from blood. The subset here: CD45RA+ positively selected. This chain uses TRBV7-9 with TRBJ2-7, with 8 bases identical to TRBD1. The clonotype was recovered from a man between 18 and 29 years old in good health. The DNA for the CDR3 is TGTGCCAGCAGCCCTCCTGACAGGGGCGGCGAGCAGTACTTC. It yields the protein CASSPPDRGGEQYF.